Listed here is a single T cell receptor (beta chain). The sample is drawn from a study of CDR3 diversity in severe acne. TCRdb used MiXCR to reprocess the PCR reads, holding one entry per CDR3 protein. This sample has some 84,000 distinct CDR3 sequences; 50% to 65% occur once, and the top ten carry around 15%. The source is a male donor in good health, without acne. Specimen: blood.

In DNA, the CDR3 is TGCGCCAGCAGTGAGGGGACAGTTACGGAGCAGTACTTC. It encodes CASSEGTVTEQYF. The chain is built from TRBV10-2 and TRBJ2-7, with 7 bases aligning to TRBD1. Germline V CDR1 and CDR2: WSHSY, SAAADI. The CDR3 loop spans 13 amino acids. J lost 7 bases, V lost 2 bases, and 5 bases had no gene match.